This record concerns one T cell receptor (beta chain) sequence. What it binds is not known. The sample comes from a study of T-cell memory formation after mild COVID-19. As for the study in general: TCR clustering was largely donor specific.

The CDR3 consists of 19 residues. Trimming pared 4 bases from V and 0 bases from J, leaving 21 bases between. Germline-derived CDR1 and CDR2 are SEHNR and FQNEAQ (reference sequence). Study findings and constraints: The finding that pre-infection memory included some responding clones suggested that cross-reactive memory joined.

TCRdb reprocessed the 5' RACE reads via MiXCR and lists one record per CDR3 protein. This table holds a few hundred thousand distinct CDR3 sequences, less than 25% found once. The chain joins TRBV7-9 to TRBJ2-2; weak D call: TRBD2 (7 bases). The sample taken for sequencing was PBMCs or a T cell subset sorted from them (not recorded which). The clonotype comes from a young man who had mild COVID-19 (a few samples of this study predate the infection). Cell type and time point are not known. In DNA, the CDR3 is TGTGCCAGCAGCTCCCGCCCCGGAGGGGGGGATCCGAACACCGGGGAGCTGTTTTTT. Its protein is CASSSRPGGGDPNTGELFF.